A selection of T cell receptor beta chains follows, all from one sample in a study of lymphopenia after photon versus proton radiotherapy. Data came from immunoSEQ multiplex PCR; TCRdb stores just in-frame clones and leaves some out. The sample consists of roughly 150,000 clones, less than 90% of them appearing once. Material: peripheral blood, obtained from a patient treated with photon-based radiotherapy. The source is a man aged 45 to 65 with gastric cancer. Both conserved end residues are part of each CDR3. Each record gives: J gene, clone size, D gene, V gene, CDR3 DNA, CDR3 protein. D genes are given only for firm matches. Rows may omit the clone size; those that give it use once, few, many or a size class.

>TRBJ2-1|.|.|TRBV30
TGTGCCTGGACTACCAGGGCCGAGCAGTTCTTC
CAWTTRAEQFF
>TRBJ2-7|.|.|TRBV20-1
TGCAGTGCTAGCCTAGCTCGCGAGCAGTACTTC
CSASLAREQYF
>TRBJ2-4|.|TRBD1|TRBV5-4
TGTGCCAGCAGCTCAGGACAGGGAGTCATTCAGTACTTC
CASSSGQGVIQYF
>TRBJ2-2|.|.|TRBV9
TGTGCCAGCAGCGTAGTGGGCCAGTTCGCGAACACCGGGGAGCTGTTTTTT
CASSVVGQFANTGELFF
>TRBJ2-5|.|TRBD1|TRBV19
TGTGCCAGTAGTATAGAGGGCCGAGGACAGGGGCAAGAGACCCAGTACTTC
CASSIEGRGQGQETQYF
>TRBJ1-5|.|TRBD1|TRBV12-5
TGTGCTAGTGGTGCATCAGGGGGCGGCGGCAATCAGCCCCAGCATTTT
CASGASGGGGNQPQHF
>TRBJ1-1|.|.|TRBV11-1
TGTGCCAGCAGCTTAGTAGGGAGTAGGACTGAAGCTTTCTTT
CASSLVGSRTEAFF
>TRBJ1-3|once|.|TRBV2
TGTGCCAGCAGGACCGTCAGGGGTGGAAACACCATATATTTT
CASRTVRGGNTIYF
>TRBJ1-4|.|.|TRBV5-1
TGCGCCAGCAGCTGGAGTGGGGGCCCTAATGAAAAACTGTTTTTT
CASSWSGGPNEKLFF
>TRBJ1-5|once|TRBD1|TRBV27
TGTGCCAGCAGTTTACCCTGGGACAGCCGCAATCAGCCCCAGCATTTT
CASSLPWDSRNQPQHF
>TRBJ1-3|.|.|TRBV7-2
TGTGCCAGCAGCCCGGACGGCCTATCTGGAAACACCATATATTTT
CASSPDGLSGNTIYF
>TRBJ2-1|.|.|TRBV7-9
TGTGCCAGCAGCTTAGGCCGCCTAGCTACGTATGTTAATGAGCAGTTCTTC
CASSLGRLATYVNEQFF
>TRBJ1-5|.|.|TRBV19
TGTGCCAGTAGTATGCAAAAGTATTGGACTGCCGATAGCAATCAGCCCCAGCATTTT
CASSMQKYWTADSNQPQHF
>TRBJ1-2|few|.|TRBV7-9
TGTGCCAGCAGCTTCCAGACGGAGAACTATGGCTACACCTTC
CASSFQTENYGYTF
>TRBJ2-7|.|.|TRBV29-1
TGCAGCGTTGGTGGAAACTCCTACGAGCAGTACTTC
CSVGGNSYEQYF
>TRBJ2-2|few|.|TRBV6-4
TGTGCCAGCAGTGACTCCGGGACTAACACCGGGGAGCTGTTTTTT
CASSDSGTNTGELFF
>TRBJ2-3|.|TRBD1|TRBV5-1
TGCGCCAGCAGCCGGACAGGTCCTAGCACAGATACGCAGTATTTT
CASSRTGPSTDTQYF
>TRBJ2-2|.|TRBD2|TRBV18
TGTGCCAGCTCACCCCGGGAGGGGCAGGAGCTGTTTTTT
CASSPREGQELFF
>TRBJ2-7|.|.|TRBV5-1
TGCGCCAGCAGCTTTTCACCGACAGCTCCCTACGAGCAGTACTTC
CASSFSPTAPYEQYF
>TRBJ2-2|.|.|TRBV7-9
TGTGCCAGCAGCCGCGCAGGCTCACCCCTGAACACCGGGGAGCTGTTTTTT
CASSRAGSPLNTGELFF